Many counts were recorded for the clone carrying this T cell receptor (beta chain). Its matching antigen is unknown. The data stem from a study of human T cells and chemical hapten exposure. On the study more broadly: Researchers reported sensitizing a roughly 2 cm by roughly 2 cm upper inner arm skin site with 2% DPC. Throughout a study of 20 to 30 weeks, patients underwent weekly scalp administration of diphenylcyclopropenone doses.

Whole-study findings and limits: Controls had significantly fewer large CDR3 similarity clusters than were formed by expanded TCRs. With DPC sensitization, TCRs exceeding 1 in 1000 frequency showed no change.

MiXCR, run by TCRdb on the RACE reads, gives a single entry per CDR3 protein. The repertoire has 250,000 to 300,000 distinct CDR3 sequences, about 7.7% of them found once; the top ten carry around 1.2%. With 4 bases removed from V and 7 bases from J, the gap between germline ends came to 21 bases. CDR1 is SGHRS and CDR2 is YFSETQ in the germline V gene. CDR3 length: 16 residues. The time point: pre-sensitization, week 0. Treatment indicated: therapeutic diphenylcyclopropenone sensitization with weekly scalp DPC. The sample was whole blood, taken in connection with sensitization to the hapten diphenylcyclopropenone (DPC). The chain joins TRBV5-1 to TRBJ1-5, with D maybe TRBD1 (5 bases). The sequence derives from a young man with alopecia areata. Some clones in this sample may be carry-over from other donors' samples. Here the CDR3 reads CASSPVVGTEAQPQHF. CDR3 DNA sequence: TGCGCCAGCAGCCCCGTGGTAGGGACCGAAGCACAGCCCCAGCATTTT.